This TCR beta chain originates from a study of shared clonotypes between healthy human individuals. Positive CCR7 selection of CD45RO-negative cells yielded the naive CD8 cells, and terminally differentiated effector memory CD45RA+ cells were excluded. V lost 6 bases, J lost 0 bases, and 11 bases lay in between. The CDR3 has 15 amino acids. Germline assignment: CDR1 MDHEN and CDR2 SYDVKM. Sequencing used immunoSEQ multiplex PCR; TCRdb keeps in-frame clones, though not all of them. Here the sample spans about 580,000 clones, 95% to 98% being singletons. The sequence derives from a young man in good health. J is TRBJ1-4 and V is TRBV28; D is unresolved. Source material: naive CD8+ T cells sorted from blood. This chain's CDR3 is CASSIRSATNEKLFF. DNA for the CDR3: TGTGCCAGCAGCATCCGGTCAGCAACTAATGAAAAACTGTTTTTT.